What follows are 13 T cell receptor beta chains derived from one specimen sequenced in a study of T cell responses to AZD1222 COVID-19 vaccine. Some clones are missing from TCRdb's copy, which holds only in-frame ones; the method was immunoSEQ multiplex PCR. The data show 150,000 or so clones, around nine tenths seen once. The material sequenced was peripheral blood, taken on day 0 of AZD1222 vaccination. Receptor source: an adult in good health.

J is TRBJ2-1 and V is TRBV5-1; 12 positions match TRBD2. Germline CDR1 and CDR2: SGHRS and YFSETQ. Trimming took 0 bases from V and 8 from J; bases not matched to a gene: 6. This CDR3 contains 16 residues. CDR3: CASSLALAGGWDEQFF. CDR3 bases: TGCGCCAGCAGCTTGGCACTAGCGGGGGGTTGGGATGAGCAGTTCTTC. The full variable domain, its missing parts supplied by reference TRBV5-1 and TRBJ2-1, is KAGVTQTPRYLIKTRGQQVTLSCSPISGHRSVSWYQQTPGQGLQFLFEYFSETQRNKGNFPGRFSGRQFSNSRSEMNVSTLELGDSALYLCASSLALAGGWDEQFFGPGTRLTVL.

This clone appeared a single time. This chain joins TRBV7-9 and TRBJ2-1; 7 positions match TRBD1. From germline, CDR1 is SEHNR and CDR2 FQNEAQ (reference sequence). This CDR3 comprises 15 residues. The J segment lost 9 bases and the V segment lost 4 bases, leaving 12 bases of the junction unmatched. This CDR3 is CASSSNRGGESEQFF. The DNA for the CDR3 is TGTGCCAGCAGCTCCAACAGGGGTGGAGAGTCTGAGCAGTTCTTC.

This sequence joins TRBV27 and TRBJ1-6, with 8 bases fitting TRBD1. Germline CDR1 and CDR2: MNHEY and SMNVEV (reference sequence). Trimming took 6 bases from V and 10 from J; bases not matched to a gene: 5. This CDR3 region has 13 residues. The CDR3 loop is CASRDRVRSPLHF. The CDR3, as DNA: TGTGCCAGCAGGGACAGGGTGCGATCACCCCTCCACTTT.

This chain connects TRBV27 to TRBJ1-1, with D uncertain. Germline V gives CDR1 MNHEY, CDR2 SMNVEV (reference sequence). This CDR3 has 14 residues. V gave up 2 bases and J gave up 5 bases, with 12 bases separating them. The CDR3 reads CASSLGGPATEAFF. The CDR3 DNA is TGTGCCAGCAGTTTAGGAGGACCCGCGACTGAAGCTTTCTTT.

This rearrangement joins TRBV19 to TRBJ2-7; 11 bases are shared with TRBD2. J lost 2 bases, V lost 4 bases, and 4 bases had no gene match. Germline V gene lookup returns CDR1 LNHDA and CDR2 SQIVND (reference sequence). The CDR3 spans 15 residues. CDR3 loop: CASSTGTSGTYEQYF. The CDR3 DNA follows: TGTGCCAGTAGTACGGGGACTAGCGGAACCTACGAGCAGTACTTC.

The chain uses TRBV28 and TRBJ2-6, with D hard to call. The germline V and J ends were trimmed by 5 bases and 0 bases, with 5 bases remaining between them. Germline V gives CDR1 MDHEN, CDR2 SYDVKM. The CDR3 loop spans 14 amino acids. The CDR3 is CASSAYSGANVLTF. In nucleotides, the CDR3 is TGTGCCAGCAGTGCCTACTCTGGGGCCAACGTCCTGACTTTC.

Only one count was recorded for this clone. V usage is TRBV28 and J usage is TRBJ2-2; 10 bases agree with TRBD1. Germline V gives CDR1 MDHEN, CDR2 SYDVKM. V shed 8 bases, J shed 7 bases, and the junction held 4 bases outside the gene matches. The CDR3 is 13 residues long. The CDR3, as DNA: TGTGCCAGCCGACAGGGGGCTGACGGGGAGCTGTTTTTT. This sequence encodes CASRQGADGELFF.

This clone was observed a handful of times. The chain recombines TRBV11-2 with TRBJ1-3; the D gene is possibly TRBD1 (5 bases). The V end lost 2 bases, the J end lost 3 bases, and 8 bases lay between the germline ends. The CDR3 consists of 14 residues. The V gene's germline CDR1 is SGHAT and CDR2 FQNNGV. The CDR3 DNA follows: TGTGCCAGCAGCTTACAGGGAATTGGAAACACCATATATTTT. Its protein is CASSLQGIGNTIYF.

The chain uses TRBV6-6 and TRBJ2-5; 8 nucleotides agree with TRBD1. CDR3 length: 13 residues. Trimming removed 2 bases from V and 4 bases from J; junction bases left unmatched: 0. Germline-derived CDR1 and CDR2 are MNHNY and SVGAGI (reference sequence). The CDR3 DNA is TGTGCCAGCAGTTACGGACAGGGAGAGACCCAGTACTTC. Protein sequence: CASSYGQGETQYF.

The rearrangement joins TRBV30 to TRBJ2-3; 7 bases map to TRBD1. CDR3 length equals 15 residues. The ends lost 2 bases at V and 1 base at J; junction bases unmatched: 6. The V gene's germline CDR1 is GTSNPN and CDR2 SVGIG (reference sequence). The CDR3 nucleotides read TGTGCCTGGAGTCGAACAGGGGCCCGCACAGATACGCAGTATTTT. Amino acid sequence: CAWSRTGARTDTQYF.

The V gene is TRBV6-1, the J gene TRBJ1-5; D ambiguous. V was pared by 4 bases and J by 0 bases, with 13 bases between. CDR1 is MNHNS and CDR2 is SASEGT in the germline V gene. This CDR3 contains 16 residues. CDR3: CASSVRVHYSNQPQHF. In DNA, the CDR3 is TGTGCCAGCAGTGTCCGTGTCCATTATAGCAATCAGCCCCAGCATTTT.

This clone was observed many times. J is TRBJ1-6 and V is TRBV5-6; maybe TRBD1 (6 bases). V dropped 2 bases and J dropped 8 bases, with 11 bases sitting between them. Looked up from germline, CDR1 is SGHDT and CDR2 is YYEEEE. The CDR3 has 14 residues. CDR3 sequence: CASSLDRNDSPLHF. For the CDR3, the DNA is TGTGCCAGCAGCTTAGACAGGAATGATTCACCCCTCCACTTT.

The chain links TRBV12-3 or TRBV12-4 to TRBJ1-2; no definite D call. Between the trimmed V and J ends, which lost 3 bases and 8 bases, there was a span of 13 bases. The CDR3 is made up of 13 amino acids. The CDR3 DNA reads TGTGCCAGCAGTTTCTTGGAGGAAAAAGGCTACACCTTC. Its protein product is CASSFLEEKGYTF.